The next 17 T cell receptor beta chains were all read from a single sample in a study of blood T cell repertoires in COVID-19. Data came from immunoSEQ multiplex PCR; TCRdb stores just in-frame clones and leaves some out. The repertoire holds 200,000 to 250,000 clones, with 75% to 90% as singletons. Sequencing was done on a sample of PBMCs or T cells enriched from blood (not recorded which). The receptors come from a woman aged 30 to 39 who had been exposed to COVID-19.

The chain links TRBV27 to TRBJ2-7; possibly TRBD1 for D (5 bases). Germline V gives CDR1 MNHEY, CDR2 SMNVEV (reference sequence). There are 15 residues in the CDR3. V was cut by 5 bases and J by 1 base, with 15 bases left in between. The CDR3 coding sequence is TGTGCCAGCAGTCCCACAGGCAGCAGGTCCTACGAGCAGTACTTC. Protein product: CASSPTGSRSYEQYF.

The genes are TRBV11-2 and TRBJ2-7; TRBD1 agrees at 7 bases. Trimming cost V 3 bases and J 3 bases; bases outside gene matches: 2. The CDR3 loop spans 13 amino acids. Germline V gene sequence: CDR1 SGHAT, CDR2 FQNNGV. The CDR3 nucleotides read TGTGCCAGCAGCTTTGGGACAGACTACGAGCAGTACTTC. This translates into CASSFGTDYEQYF. The variable domain in full, with the rest retrieved from reference TRBV11-2 and TRBJ2-7, is EAGVAQSPRYKIIEKRQSVAFWCNPISGHATLYWYQQILGQGPKLLIQFQNNGVVDDSQLPKDRFSAERLKGVDSTLKIQPAKLEDSAVYLCASSFGTDYEQYFGPGTRLTVT.

This sequence joins TRBV20-1 and TRBJ1-3; possible D gene TRBD1, 5 bases. Germline V CDR1 and CDR2: DFQATT, SNEGSKA (reference sequence). CDR3 length: 14 residues. The V end was cut by 3 bases, the J end by 1 base, with 10 bases between. The CDR3 protein is CSASRAGSGNTIYF. The CDR3, as DNA: TGCAGTGCTAGTCGGGCAGGGTCTGGAAACACCATATATTTT.

Here the CDR3 reads CASGLRGGGNSPLHF. CDR3 bases: TGTGCCAGCGGGCTCAGGGGTGGCGGTAATTCACCCCTCCACTTT. This chain connects TRBV6-5 to TRBJ1-6; TRBD1 might be the D (6 bases). The CDR3 has 15 amino acids. Germline V gene data show CDR1 as MNHEY and CDR2 as SVGAGI. V lost 8 bases, J lost 6 bases, and 17 bases lay in between.

The CDR3: CASSQSVTSGNTIYF. The CDR3 DNA sequence: TGTGCCAGCAGCCAATCGGTTACCTCTGGAAACACCATATATTTT. The chain has TRBV3-1 (or the pseudogene TRBV3-2) and TRBJ1-3; D not resolved. Germline values: CDR1 LGHDT, CDR2 YNNKEL (reference sequence). This CDR3 has 15 amino acids. The germline V and J ends were trimmed by 2 bases and 0 bases, with 8 bases remaining between them.

V is TRBV2 and J is TRBJ2-7; 8 positions match TRBD2. CDR1 and CDR2 (germline): SNHLY, FYNNEI. Trimming at V came to 8 bases and at J to 3 bases, leaving 15 bases not matched to a gene. The CDR3 extends over 16 amino acids. Here the CDR3 reads CASGAGTRSSIYEQYF. The CDR3 DNA reads as TGTGCCAGCGGCGCCGGGACTAGGTCTAGTATCTACGAGCAGTACTTC.

As for this clone: This sample also contains other DNA sequences that code for the same CDR3. The chain links TRBV18 to TRBJ2-5; D not resolved. The CDR3 runs to 13 residues. V was clipped by 3 bases and J by 2 bases, with 7 bases between them. Germline assignment: CDR1 KGHSH and CDR2 LQKENI. CDR3 nucleotide sequence: TGTGCCAGCTCACCCGGGTCACAAGAGACCCAGTACTTC. Its protein is CASSPGSQETQYF. Full variable domain (remainder filled in from reference TRBV18 and TRBJ2-5): NAGVMQNPRHLVRRRGQEARLRCSPMKGHSHVYWYRQLPEEGLKFMVYLQKENIIDESGMPKERFSAEFPKEGPSILRIQQVVRGDSAAYFCASSPGSQETQYFGPGTRLLVL.

This clone appeared once. The chain has TRBV2 and TRBJ1-1, with 7 bases aligning to TRBD1. The V and J ends lost 6 bases and 1 base, in that order; junction bases with no gene match: 5. The CDR3 has 14 residues. Germline CDR1 SNHLY, CDR2 FYNNEI. The CDR3 spells CASRPQGWNTEAFF. The CDR3 bases are TGTGCCAGCAGACCACAGGGGTGGAACACTGAAGCTTTCTTT.

V gene TRBV19 combines with J gene TRBJ2-2; 9 bases line up with TRBD1. After removal of 5 bases from V and 6 bases from J, the junction contained 7 bases not matched to a gene. The CDR3 has 15 residues. CDR1 and CDR2 from the germline V gene are LNHDA and SQIVND (reference sequence). The CDR3 sequence is CASSPRDRVSGELFF. The CDR3 DNA follows: TGTGCCAGTAGTCCCCGGGACAGGGTGTCCGGGGAGCTGTTTTTT. Drawing the rest from reference TRBV19 and TRBJ2-2, the complete variable domain is DGGITQSPKYLFRKEGQNVTLSCEQNLNHDAMYWYRQDPGQGLRLIYYSQIVNDFQKGDIAEGYSVSREKKESFPLTVTSAQKNPTAFYLCASSPRDRVSGELFFGEGSRLTVL.

V is TRBV11-3 and J is TRBJ2-3; TRBD2 matches 9 bases. J was trimmed by 8 bases and V by 6 bases; bases with no gene match: 12. CDR1 is SGHNT, CDR2 YENEEA, per germline. The CDR3 loop spans 15 amino acids. As DNA, the CDR3 is TGTGCCAGCAGTGGTAGCGGGGGACTTACCCGTACGCAGTATTTT. It codes for CASSGSGGLTRTQYF.

The chain joins TRBV11-3 to TRBJ1-2; weak D call: TRBD1 (6 bases). The V end was cut by 1 base, the J end by 9 bases, with 18 bases between. This CDR3 is 15 amino acids long. Germline CDR1 SGHNT, CDR2 YENEEA. The chain's CDR3 is CASSLAGSGAPRYTF. In nucleotides, the CDR3 is TGTGCCAGCAGCTTAGCTGGGTCAGGGGCCCCTCGCTACACCTTC.

The count of this clone is one. The rearrangement uses TRBV19 and TRBJ2-7, with 8 bases fitting TRBD1. This CDR3 spans 14 amino acids. The trim removed 6 bases at V and 2 bases at J, leaving 6 bases unmatched. The germline CDR1 and CDR2 sequences are LNHDA and SQIVND (reference sequence). In DNA, the CDR3 is TGTGCCAGTAGCCTAACGACAGGGGCCTACGAGCAGTACTTC. Encoded protein: CASSLTTGAYEQYF.

This clone was observed a handful of times. The chain recombines TRBV3-1 (or the pseudogene TRBV3-2) with TRBJ1-6, with D unclear. Per the germline V gene, CDR1 is LGHDT and CDR2 is YNNKEL (reference sequence). CDR3 length: 16 amino acids. V lost 0 bases and J lost 7, with 13 bases in between. The CDR3 spells CASSQDPGSVNSPLHF. As DNA, the CDR3 is TGTGCCAGCAGCCAAGATCCGGGAAGTGTAAATTCACCCCTCCACTTT.

This clone was recorded only once. The chain links TRBV7-2 to TRBJ1-2; tentative D call: TRBD1 (5 bases). V was trimmed by 1 base and J by 0 bases, leaving 9 bases between them. The CDR3 is 15 residues long. Germline V gene sequence: CDR1 SGHTA, CDR2 FQGNSA. The CDR3 DNA is TGTGCCAGCAGCTTAGAGGCAGGGACTAACTATGGCTACACCTTC. Protein: CASSLEAGTNYGYTF.

The genes are TRBV10-3 and TRBJ1-5, with 10 bases fitting TRBD1. The V gene end was trimmed by 4 bases and the J gene end by 7 bases; junction bases not matched to a gene: 7. From germline, CDR1 is ENHRY and CDR2 SYGVKD. This CDR3 contains 15 residues. CDR3 in amino acids: CAISARDRGNQPQHF. In DNA, the CDR3 is TGTGCCATCAGTGCACGGGACAGGGGAAACCAGCCCCAGCATTTT.

The gene calls are TRBV7-8 and TRBJ1-4, with TRBD1 identical over 9 bases. The CDR3 contains 16 residues. The V gene's germline CDR1 is SGHVS and CDR2 FQNEAQ. The V gene end was trimmed by 5 bases and the J gene end by 0 bases; junction bases not matched to a gene: 4. This CDR3 is CASSRQGVSTNEKLFF. In DNA, the CDR3 is TGTGCCAGCAGCCGACAGGGGGTCTCAACTAATGAAAAACTGTTTTTT.

The V call is TRBV5-4, the J call TRBJ1-6, with D possibly TRBD1 on 6 matching bases. The CDR3 consists of 15 residues. Trimming cost V 5 bases and J 4 bases, with 13 bases left between them. Germline CDR1 is SGHNT and CDR2 is YYREEE (reference sequence). CDR3 coding DNA: TGTGCCAGCAGTTCATCGACAGGTTATAATTCACCCCTCCACTTT. Residues: CASSSSTGYNSPLHF.